Listed below are T cell receptor beta chains from one sample, sequenced in a study of blood T cells in healthy people across ages. TCRdb fed the 5' RACE reads into MiXCR, producing one record per CDR3 protein. The table shows about 800,000 distinct CDR3 sequences, with roughly 25% occurring only once. This sample also belongs to another study, concerning T cells of mothers and their children.

The material sequenced was blood. The receptors shown here come from a boy aged 5-17 years in good health. Each CDR3 is given with its conserved first and last residue. The D gene is left open where the match is weak. Size is omitted from some rows. Given values are once, few, many or a class for expanded clones.

clone size: NA
V gene: TRBV28
D gene: TRBD1
J gene: TRBJ1-2
CDR3 DNA: TGTGCCAGCAGTTTCCATGGGACAGGAGGTTATGGCTACACCTTC
CDR3 protein: CASSFHGTGGYGYTF

clone size: NA
V gene: TRBV20-1
D gene: NA
J gene: TRBJ2-1
CDR3 DNA: TGCAGTGCTAGCCGGGGGGCTGGGGATGAGCAGTTCTTC
CDR3 protein: CSASRGAGDEQFF

clone size: NA
V gene: TRBV20-1
D gene: NA
J gene: TRBJ2-7
CDR3 DNA: TGCAGTGCTAGAGCCTTGGCAGGGGGGCCCTACGAGCAGTACTTC
CDR3 protein: CSARALAGGPYEQYF

clone size: NA
V gene: TRBV15
D gene: NA
J gene: TRBJ1-2
CDR3 DNA: TGTGCCACCAGCAGAGATGTCTACAGGGACTATGGCTACACCTTC
CDR3 protein: CATSRDVYRDYGYTF

clone size: few
V gene: TRBV7-9
D gene: TRBD2
J gene: TRBJ2-1
CDR3 DNA: TGTGCCAGCAGCTTATGGCCGGGGGGGACCTACAATGAGCAGTTCTTC
CDR3 protein: CASSLWPGGTYNEQFF

clone size: NA
V gene: TRBV4-3
D gene: NA
J gene: TRBJ2-7
CDR3 DNA: TGCGCCAGCAGCCAAGATTACCGGGGAAATATCTACGAGCAGTACTTC
CDR3 protein: CASSQDYRGNIYEQYF

clone size: NA
V gene: TRBV4-1
D gene: NA
J gene: TRBJ1-2
CDR3 DNA: TGCGCCAGCAGCCAAGATCGAGGGTCTCGCTATGGCTACACCTTC
CDR3 protein: CASSQDRGSRYGYTF

clone size: few
V gene: TRBV7-8
D gene: NA
J gene: TRBJ1-2
CDR3 DNA: TGTGCCAGCAGCTTAGGGGGGGAGGGCAGCAACTATGGCTACACCTTC
CDR3 protein: CASSLGGEGSNYGYTF

clone size: NA
V gene: TRBV29-1
D gene: TRBD1
J gene: TRBJ1-1
CDR3 DNA: TGCAGCGTTGAATCAAGGGGACAGGGGGCGACTGAAGCTTTCTTT
CDR3 protein: CSVESRGQGATEAFF

clone size: few
V gene: TRBV7-9
D gene: TRBD1
J gene: TRBJ2-7
CDR3 DNA: TGTGCCAGCAGCTCGGGACAGAGAAGCTACGAGCAGTACTTC
CDR3 protein: CASSSGQRSYEQYF

clone size: NA
V gene: TRBV25-1
D gene: TRBD1
J gene: TRBJ2-1
CDR3 DNA: TGTGCCAGCAGTTGGACAGGGCTGATGAATAAGCAGTTCTTC
CDR3 protein: CASSWTGLMNKQFF

clone size: NA
V gene: TRBV20-1
D gene: TRBD1
J gene: TRBJ1-6
CDR3 DNA: TGCAGTGCTAGAGATGAGGGGGCAGGGGCCGATAATTCACCCCTCCACTTT
CDR3 protein: CSARDEGAGADNSPLHF

clone size: few
V gene: TRBV7-2
D gene: NA
J gene: TRBJ2-1
CDR3 DNA: TGTGCCAGCAGCTTAGGGTGGGGAAACAATGAGCAGTTCTTC
CDR3 protein: CASSLGWGNNEQFF

clone size: NA
V gene: TRBV6-5
D gene: NA
J gene: TRBJ2-1
CDR3 DNA: TGTGCCAGCAGTTACAGGGACTCCTACAATGAGCAGTTCTTC
CDR3 protein: CASSYRDSYNEQFF

clone size: once
V gene: TRBV20-1
D gene: TRBD2
J gene: TRBJ2-5
CDR3 DNA: TGCAGTGCTGGTCCCGGGACTAGCGGAGAGACCCAGTACTTC
CDR3 protein: CSAGPGTSGETQYF

clone size: many
V gene: TRBV2
D gene: NA
J gene: TRBJ2-5
CDR3 DNA: TGTGCCAGCACCCAACAAGAGACCCAGTACTTC
CDR3 protein: CASTQQETQYF

clone size: few
V gene: TRBV12-3/TRBV12-4
D gene: TRBD1
J gene: TRBJ1-2
CDR3 DNA: TGTGCCAGCGGGAGAAGAGTGGACAGGGTTAACTATGACTACACCTTC
CDR3 protein: CASGRRVDRVNYDYTF

clone size: NA
V gene: TRBV2
D gene: NA
J gene: TRBJ2-4
CDR3 DNA: TGTGCCATTCACCCAGGGGAAGCCAAAAACATTCAGTACTTC
CDR3 protein: CAIHPGEAKNIQYF

clone size: once
V gene: TRBV27
D gene: NA
J gene: TRBJ2-1
CDR3 DNA: TGTGCCAGCAGTCCCGGGACAGGGACTAGCTCCTACAATGAGCAGTTCTTC
CDR3 protein: CASSPGTGTSSYNEQFF

clone size: NA
V gene: TRBV5-1
D gene: TRBD2
J gene: TRBJ2-7
CDR3 DNA: TGCGCCAGCAGCCCGGGAAGCGGGAGGGCCCCCTACGAGCAGTACTTC
CDR3 protein: CASSPGSGRAPYEQYF

clone size: NA
V gene: TRBV12-3/TRBV12-4
D gene: TRBD2
J gene: TRBJ2-7
CDR3 DNA: TGTGCCAGCAGTTTAGGCGGGAGTGGGGGGAAGCAGTACTTC
CDR3 protein: CASSLGGSGGKQYF

clone size: few
V gene: TRBV9
D gene: TRBD2
J gene: TRBJ2-3
CDR3 DNA: TGTGCCAGCAGCGTACGCGGGGGTGGGTCAGATACGCAGTATTTT
CDR3 protein: CASSVRGGGSDTQYF

clone size: NA
V gene: TRBV5-1
D gene: TRBD1
J gene: TRBJ2-5
CDR3 DNA: TGCGCCAGCAGTCCAGACAGGGGTGTCGGAGAGACCCAGTACTTC
CDR3 protein: CASSPDRGVGETQYF

clone size: NA
V gene: TRBV20-1
D gene: NA
J gene: TRBJ2-2
CDR3 DNA: TGCAGTGCTAGTCCATCGGGGTGCATCGGGGAGCTGTTTTTT
CDR3 protein: CSASPSGCIGELFF

clone size: few
V gene: TRBV29-1
D gene: NA
J gene: TRBJ2-1
CDR3 DNA: TGCAGCGTTGGGTGGTCCTACAATGAGCAGTTCTTC
CDR3 protein: CSVGWSYNEQFF

clone size: NA
V gene: TRBV6-5
D gene: TRBD1
J gene: TRBJ1-4
CDR3 DNA: TGTGCCAGCAGTTCCCGGGACAGGGTATCGTCGGTTGGTGAAAAACTGTTTTTT
CDR3 protein: CASSSRDRVSSVGEKLFF

clone size: few
V gene: TRBV28
D gene: TRBD2
J gene: TRBJ2-7
CDR3 DNA: TGTGCCAGCAGTTTGGGGACTACCAGCTCCTACGAGCAGTACTTC
CDR3 protein: CASSLGTTSSYEQYF

clone size: few
V gene: TRBV12-3/TRBV12-4
D gene: TRBD2
J gene: TRBJ2-5
CDR3 DNA: TGTGCCAGCAGCCGGACTAGCGGGAGTTTCCAAGAGACCCAGTACTTC
CDR3 protein: CASSRTSGSFQETQYF